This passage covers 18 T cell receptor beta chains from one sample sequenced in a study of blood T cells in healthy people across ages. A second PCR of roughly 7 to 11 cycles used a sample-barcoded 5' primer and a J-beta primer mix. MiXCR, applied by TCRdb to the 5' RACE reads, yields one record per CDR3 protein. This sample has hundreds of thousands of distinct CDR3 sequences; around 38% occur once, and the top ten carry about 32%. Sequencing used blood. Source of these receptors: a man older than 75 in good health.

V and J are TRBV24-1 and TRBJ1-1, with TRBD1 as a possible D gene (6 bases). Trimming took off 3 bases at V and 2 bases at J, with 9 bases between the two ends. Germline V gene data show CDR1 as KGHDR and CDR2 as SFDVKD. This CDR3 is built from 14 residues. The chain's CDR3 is CATSDQQGNTEAFF. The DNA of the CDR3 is TGTGCCACCAGTGATCAACAGGGCAACACTGAAGCTTTCTTT.

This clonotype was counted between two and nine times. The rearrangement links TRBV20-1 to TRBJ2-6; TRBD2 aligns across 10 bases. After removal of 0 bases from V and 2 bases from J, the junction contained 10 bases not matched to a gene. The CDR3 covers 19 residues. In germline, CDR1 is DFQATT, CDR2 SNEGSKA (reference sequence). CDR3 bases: TGCAGTGCTAGAGATGCCAAGCGGGAGGGCTCAGCTGGGGCCAACGTCCTGACTTTC. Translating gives CSARDAKREGSAGANVLTF.

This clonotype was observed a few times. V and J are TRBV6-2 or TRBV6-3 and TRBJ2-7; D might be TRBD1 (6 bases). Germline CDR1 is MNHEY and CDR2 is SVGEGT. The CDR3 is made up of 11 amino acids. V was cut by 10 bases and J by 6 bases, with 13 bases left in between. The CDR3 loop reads CATRTGIEQYF. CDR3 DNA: TGTGCCACCAGAACAGGGATCGAGCAGTACTTC.

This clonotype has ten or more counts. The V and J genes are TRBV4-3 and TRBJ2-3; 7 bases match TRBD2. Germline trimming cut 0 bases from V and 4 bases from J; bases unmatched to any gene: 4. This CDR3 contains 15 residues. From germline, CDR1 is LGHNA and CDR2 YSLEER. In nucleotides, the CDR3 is TGCGCCAGCAGCCAAGATAGCCTAGCGGCAGATACGCAGTATTTT. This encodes CASSQDSLAADTQYF.

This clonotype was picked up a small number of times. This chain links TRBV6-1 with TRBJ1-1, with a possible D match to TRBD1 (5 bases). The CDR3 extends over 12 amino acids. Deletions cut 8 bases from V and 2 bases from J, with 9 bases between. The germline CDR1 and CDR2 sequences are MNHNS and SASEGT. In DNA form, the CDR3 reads TGTGCCAGCCTTAGGGGTAACACTGAAGCTTTCTTT. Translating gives CASLRGNTEAFF.

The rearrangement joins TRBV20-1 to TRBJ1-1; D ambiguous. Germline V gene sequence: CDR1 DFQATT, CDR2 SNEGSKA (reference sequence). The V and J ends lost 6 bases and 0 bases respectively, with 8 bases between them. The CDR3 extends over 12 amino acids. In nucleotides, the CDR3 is TGCAGTGCGTGGTGGGTGAACACTGAAGCTTTCTTT. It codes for CSAWWVNTEAFF.

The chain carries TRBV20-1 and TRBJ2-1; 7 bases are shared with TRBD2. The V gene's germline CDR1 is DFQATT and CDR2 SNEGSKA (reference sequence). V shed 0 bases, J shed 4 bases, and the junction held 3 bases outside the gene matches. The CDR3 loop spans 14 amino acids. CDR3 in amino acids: CSARELALYNEQFF. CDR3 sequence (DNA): TGCAGTGCTAGAGAACTAGCGCTTTACAATGAGCAGTTCTTC.

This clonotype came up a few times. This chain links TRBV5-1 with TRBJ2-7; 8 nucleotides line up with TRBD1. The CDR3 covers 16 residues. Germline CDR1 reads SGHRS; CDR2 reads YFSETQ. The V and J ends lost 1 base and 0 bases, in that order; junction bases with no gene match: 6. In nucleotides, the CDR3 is TGCGCCAGCAGCTTGTGGGGACAGGCCTCCTCCTACGAGCAGTACTTC. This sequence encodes CASSLWGQASSYEQYF.

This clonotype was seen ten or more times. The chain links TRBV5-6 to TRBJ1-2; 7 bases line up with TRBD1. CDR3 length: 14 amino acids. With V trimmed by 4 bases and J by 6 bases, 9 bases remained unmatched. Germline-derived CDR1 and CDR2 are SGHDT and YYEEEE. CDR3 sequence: CASSQNRGSNGYTF. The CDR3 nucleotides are TGTGCCAGCAGCCAAAACAGGGGTTCGAATGGCTACACCTTC.

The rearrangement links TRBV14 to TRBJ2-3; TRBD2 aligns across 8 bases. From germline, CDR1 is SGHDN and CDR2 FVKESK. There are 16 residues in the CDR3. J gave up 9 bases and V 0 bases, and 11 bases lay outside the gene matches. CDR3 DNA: TGTGCCAGCAGCCAAGAGAAGGGAATAGCGGGATTGACGCAGTATTTT. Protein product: CASSQEKGIAGLTQYF. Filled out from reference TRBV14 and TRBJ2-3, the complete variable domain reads EAGVTQFPSHSVIEKGQTVTLRCDPISGHDNLYWYRRVMGKEIKFLLHFVKESKQDESGMPNNRFLAERTGGTYSTLKVQPAELEDSGVYFCASSQEKGIAGLTQYFGPGTRLTVL.

CDR3 in DNA: TGTGCCAGCAGTTACGGGGGACAGGGGAGGTACGAGCAGTACTTC. Translated, it gives CASSYGGQGRYEQYF. V and J are TRBV6-5 and TRBJ2-7, with 10 bases matching TRBD1. Trimming at V came to 2 bases and at J to 4 bases, leaving 5 bases not matched to a gene. The CDR3 runs 15 residues. Germline V gene lookup returns CDR1 MNHEY and CDR2 SVGAGI.

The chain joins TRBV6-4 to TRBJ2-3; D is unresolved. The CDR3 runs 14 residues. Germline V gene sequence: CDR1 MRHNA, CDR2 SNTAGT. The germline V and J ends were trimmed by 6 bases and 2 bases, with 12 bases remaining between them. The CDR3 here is CASRPSQVTDTQYF. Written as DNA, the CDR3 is TGTGCCAGCAGGCCGTCTCAGGTCACAGATACGCAGTATTTT.

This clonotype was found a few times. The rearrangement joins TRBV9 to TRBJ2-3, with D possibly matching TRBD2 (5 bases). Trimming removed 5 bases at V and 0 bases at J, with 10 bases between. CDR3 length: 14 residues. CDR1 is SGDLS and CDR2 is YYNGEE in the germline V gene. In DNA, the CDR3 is TGTGCCAGCAGACGAGCGGAGAGCACAGATACGCAGTATTTT. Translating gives CASRRAESTDTQYF.

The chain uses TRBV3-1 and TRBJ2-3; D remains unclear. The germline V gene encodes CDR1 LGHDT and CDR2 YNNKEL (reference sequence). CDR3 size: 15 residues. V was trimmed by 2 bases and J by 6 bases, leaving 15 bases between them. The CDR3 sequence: CASSQPLTLEDTQYF. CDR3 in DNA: TGTGCCAGCAGCCAACCTCTTACCCTAGAGGATACGCAGTATTTT.

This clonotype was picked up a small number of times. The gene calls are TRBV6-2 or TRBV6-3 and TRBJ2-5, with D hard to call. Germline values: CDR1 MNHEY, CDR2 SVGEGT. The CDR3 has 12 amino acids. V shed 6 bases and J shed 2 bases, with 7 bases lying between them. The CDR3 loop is CASSPLQETQYF. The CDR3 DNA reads TGTGCCAGCAGCCCATTACAAGAGACCCAGTACTTC.

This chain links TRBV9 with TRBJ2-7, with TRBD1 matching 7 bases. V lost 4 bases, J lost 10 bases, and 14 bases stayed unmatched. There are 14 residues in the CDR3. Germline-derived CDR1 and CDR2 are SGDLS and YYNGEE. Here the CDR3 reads CASSPTQTDRIQYF. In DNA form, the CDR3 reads TGTGCCAGCAGCCCTACCCAGACGGACAGGATTCAGTACTTC.

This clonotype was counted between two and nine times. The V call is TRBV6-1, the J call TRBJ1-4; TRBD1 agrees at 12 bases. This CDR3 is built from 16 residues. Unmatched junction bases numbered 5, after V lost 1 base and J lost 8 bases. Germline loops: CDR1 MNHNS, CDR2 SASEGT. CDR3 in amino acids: CASSEVGTGGSEKLFF. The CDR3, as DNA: TGTGCCAGCAGTGAAGTGGGGACAGGGGGCTCCGAAAAACTGTTTTTT.

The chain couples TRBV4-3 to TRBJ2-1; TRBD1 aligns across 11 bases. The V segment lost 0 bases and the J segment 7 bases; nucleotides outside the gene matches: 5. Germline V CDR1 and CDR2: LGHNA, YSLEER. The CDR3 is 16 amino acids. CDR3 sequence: CASSQDWTGGPNEQFF. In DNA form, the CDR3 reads TGCGCCAGCAGCCAAGACTGGACAGGGGGCCCGAATGAGCAGTTCTTC.